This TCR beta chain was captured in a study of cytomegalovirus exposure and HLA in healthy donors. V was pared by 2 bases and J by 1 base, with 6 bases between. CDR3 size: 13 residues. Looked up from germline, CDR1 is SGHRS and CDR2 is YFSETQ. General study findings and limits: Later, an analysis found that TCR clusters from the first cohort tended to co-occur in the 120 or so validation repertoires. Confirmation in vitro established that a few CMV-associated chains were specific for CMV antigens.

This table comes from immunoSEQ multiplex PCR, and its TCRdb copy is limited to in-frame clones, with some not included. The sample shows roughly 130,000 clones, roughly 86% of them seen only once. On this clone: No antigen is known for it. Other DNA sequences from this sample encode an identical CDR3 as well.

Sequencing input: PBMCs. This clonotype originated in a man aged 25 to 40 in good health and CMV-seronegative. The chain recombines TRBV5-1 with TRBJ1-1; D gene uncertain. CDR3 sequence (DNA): TGCGCCAGCAGCTTAATGAGGAACACTGAAGCTTTCTTT. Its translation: CASSLMRNTEAFF.